This T cell receptor (beta chain) was identified during a study of OX40 agonist ivuxolimab in advanced cancers. Looking at the study overall: With a range of about 23 to 85, age averaged approximately 60 years, and 75% to 90% were male. Notes on the study in general: Partial responders at 0.1-3.0 mg/kg had among the lowest clonal expansion.

As to this clone: Antigen specificity is unknown.

Individuals having autoimmune disease history or systemic immunosuppression were not enrolled. The CDR3 is 19 residues long. Germline V gives CDR1 GTSNPN, CDR2 SVGIG (reference sequence). Trimming pared 0 bases from V and 0 bases from J, leaving 21 bases between. Sequenced by immunoSEQ multiplex PCR; TCRdb stores in-frame clones only, minus some. The sample shows roughly 70,000 clones, roughly 90% of them seen only once. The V and J genes are TRBV30 and TRBJ2-4, with D possibly TRBD1 on 6 matching bases. The clonotype originates from an adult with an advanced solid tumor such as melanoma, head and neck, liver or kidney cancer. Here the sequenced sample was CD4+ or CD8+ T cells sorted from blood, taken in a trial of the OX40 agonist ivuxolimab. The DNA of the CDR3 is TGTGCCTGGAGTGTTCAGGGGACATTAGAAACCAAAGCCAAAAACATTCAGTACTTC. Translated, it gives CAWSVQGTLETKAKNIQYF.